This T cell receptor (beta chain) is drawn from a study of T cells after yellow fever vaccination. Using its own MiXCR run on the 5' RACE reads, TCRdb lists one record per CDR3 protein. The sample has 230,000 or so distinct CDR3 sequences; roughly 6.3% are singletons. Study results and caveats: The CD4 compartment and the CD8 compartment contained a small share of clonotypes in common.

Concerning this clonotype: Antigen: not known.

V lost 6 bases to trimming and J lost 7 bases, with 18 bases between them. The germline CDR1 and CDR2 sequences are SGHVS and FQNEAQ. The CDR3 runs to 15 residues. The receptor comes from a man aged 25 to 40 who received the YFV17D yellow fever vaccine. This chain connects TRBV7-8 to TRBJ2-2, with D perhaps matching TRBD1 (5 bases). The sample here was CD4+ T cells sorted from PBMCs, taken on the day of the yellow fever booster vaccination. CDR3 sequence reads: CASSFLPQGGGELFF. The DNA of the CDR3 is TGTGCCAGCAGTTTTCTACCCCAGGGTGGCGGGGAGCTGTTTTTT.